The T cell receptor beta chain described here comes from a study of blood T cell dynamics during melanoma immunotherapy (dated by TCRdb to the early 2020s). Context from the whole study: All patients had metastatic melanoma and were given first-line pembrolizumab or nivolumab plus ipilimumab as standard of care in the United Kingdom. A training cohort was formed from consecutive patients, and a further independent group of patients from the same centre was pooled into an external validation set. Peripheral T cell receptor repertoires of metastatic melanoma patients were profiled before and after one cycle of checkpoint inhibitor therapy to find early correlates of response. The full study reports these points: The relatively small sample size was acknowledged as potentially limiting generalization of the results. The study was unable to establish whether the T cell clones driving the repertoire changes were melanoma-specific or instead reflected general immune activation. Patients who later achieved disease control showed a bifurcated PBMC repertoire reorganization at W3, with increased clonality or increased diversity, unlike progressors.

A fixed 350 ng of DNA was loaded for every bulk PBMC sample. Following the manufacturer instructions, the immunoSEQ TCRb Assay kit was used to amplify TCR beta CDR3 sequences from genomic DNA. The KAPA Library Quantification Kit for Illumina platforms was used to quantify the pooled libraries by qPCR. Pooled libraries were sequenced on an Illumina NextSeq 500, clustered at roughly 0.6-1.2 pM. In the authors' own workflow: TCR data were analyzed with immunoSEQ ANALYZER and the R LymphoSeq package. A rearrangement efficiency score was calculated as productive divided by the sum of productive and non-productive CDR3 sequences. Clonality was measured with the Gini coefficient and diversity with the Renyi index at alpha=1, and both measures were compared pairwise between timepoints within each patient. Clonal relatedness, based on an edit distance of 3, and repertoire similarity, based on the Bhattacharyya coefficient, were both computed in LymphoSeq. To classify response, a linear discriminant analysis based on week-3 changes in clonality and diversity was built using the R MASS and caret packages. Drawn from immuneACCESS, this table holds only the in-frame rearrangements with V and J called that TCRdb kept. Clones are partly lost; checked studies trace under half to an unresolved V gene and leave the rest unexplained. The V and J calls and clone size are taken from that table; D and trimming were inferred from the DNA. In this sample the table shows about 10,000 clones, about 85% of which occur a single time. The biggest ten clones account for 10% of the sample.

What this sample's time point label stands for: pre-treatment baseline. Blood samples were taken at two points: before treatment (T0) and at week 3 (W3), which came after the first cycle of checkpoint blockade. Except for a couple of patients with rapid clinical progression, response was assessed 12 weeks after the first infusion by RECIST 1.1; disease control meant complete response, partial response or stable disease. Patients were not eligible if they had prior systemic cancer treatment, concomitant immunosuppressant therapy or synchronous other active malignancies. To track both circulating cells and T cell turnover, TCR beta was sequenced from bulk PBMC as well as from plasma cell-free DNA. Lymphoprep and SepMate tubes were used to isolate PBMC from blood, and red cell lysis was then performed. QIAamp DNA Blood Mini kits were used to extract DNA from PBMC and sorted T cell subsets. As encoded in the germline V gene (reference sequence), CDR1 is LNHDA while CDR2 is SQIVND. V sheds 0 bases and J sheds 5 bases, leaving 11 bases between their ends. The CDR3 contains 15 residues, cysteine and phenylalanine counted. CDR3 DNA only is kept here, 45 bases in frame from base 1.

In regard to this clone: Its antigen is currently not known. The input lacks base qualities; no much larger clone sits a single base away.

The TCR comes from a human donor with melanoma. The chain is encoded by TRBV19 joined to TRBJ2-4; a tentative D call is TRBD1 (6 bases match). The sample was blood, taken from a patient treated with checkpoint blockade. The nucleotide sequence reads as follows: TGTGCCAGTAGTATAGATGGGGGCAGGGAAAACATTCAGTACTTC. It translates to CASSIDGGRENIQYF.